The table lists the clone carrying this T cell receptor beta chain with many counts. The source of the sample is a study of T-cell reconstitution after alpha-beta-depleted transplantation in children. Preparation of the TCRbeta library was carried out with unique molecular identifiers. TCRdb called the PCR reads again in MiXCR, with one record for every CDR3 protein. The sample consists of 250,000 to 300,000 distinct CDR3 sequences, roughly a tenth of them appearing once. This CDR3 has 15 residues. Trimming removed 3 bases from V and 2 bases from J, with 15 bases in between. Per the germline V gene, CDR1 is SQVTM and CDR2 is ANQGSEA.

The clonotype comes from a boy under two years old with acute myeloid leukemia, due to receive a stem cell transplant. The genes are TRBV29-1 and TRBJ2-3, with D unresolved. The sequencing used PBMCs, collected before TCRalphabeta/CD19-depleted stem cell transplant. This chain's CDR3 is CSVDVGTANTDTQYF. The CDR3 DNA is TGCAGCGTTGACGTGGGCACAGCGAACACAGATACGCAGTATTTT.